The 18 T cell receptor beta chains given below trace back to one sample, sequenced in a study of T cells in Graves' hyperthyroidism and ophthalmopathy. TCR beta CDR3 region amplification was performed from RNA transcripts. HTBI primers were employed in a first-round RT-PCR of the TCR CDR3. TCRdb independently ran MiXCR on the multiplex PCR reads; one entry per CDR3 protein. The table has about 640,000 distinct CDR3 sequences, about 14% seen once. The material sequenced was blood. The receptors shown here come from a woman aged 45-65 years with Graves' ophthalmopathy.

The chain combines TRBV5-6 with TRBJ1-5, with D tentatively TRBD1 (5 bases). CDR3 length: 16 residues. CDR1 is SGHDT, CDR2 YYEEEE, per germline. With 1 base removed from V and 3 bases from J, the gap between germline ends came to 14 bases. This CDR3 is CASSLWAGMLNQPQHF. The CDR3, as DNA: TGTGCCAGCAGCTTGTGGGCAGGGATGCTCAATCAGCCCCAGCATTTT.

The chain joins TRBV4-1 to TRBJ2-3; 8 nucleotides align to TRBD2. Unmatched junction bases numbered 7, after V lost 2 bases and J lost 3 bases. The CDR3 runs to 16 residues. Per the germline V gene, CDR1 is MGHRA and CDR2 is YSYEKL. CDR3 sequence (DNA): TGCGCCAGCAGCCAAACAGCGGGAGTTGCGACAGATACGCAGTATTTT. Its protein product is CASSQTAGVATDTQYF.

This clonotype has only a few counts. J is TRBJ2-5 and V is TRBV12-3 or TRBV12-4; the D is unclear. The V end was cut by 1 base, the J end by 5 bases, with 14 bases between. This CDR3 region has 15 residues. The CDR3 DNA reads TGTGCCAGCAGTTTAGGTGAACGGCTGGGTGAGACCCAGTACTTC. Translating it yields CASSLGERLGETQYF.

This clonotype was counted ten times or more. The chain employs TRBV5-1 and TRBJ2-1, with D maybe TRBD1 (6 bases). The germline gives CDR1 SGHRS, CDR2 YFSETQ. CDR3 size: 15 residues. Deletions cut 1 base from V and 5 bases from J, with 13 bases between. The DNA of the CDR3 is TGCGCCAGCAGCTTGTCTGGACAGACCAACAATGAGCAGTTCTTC. Protein product: CASSLSGQTNNEQFF.

V and J are TRBV7-9 and TRBJ2-4, with TRBD1 identical over 9 bases. This CDR3 region has 14 residues. Germline V CDR1 and CDR2: SEHNR, FQNEAQ (reference sequence). The V segment lost 5 bases and the J segment 4 bases; nucleotides outside the gene matches: 3. The CDR3 region has the DNA TGTGCCAGCAGCGCCGGGACAGGGAAAAACATTCAGTACTTC. Translation: CASSAGTGKNIQYF.

This clonotype was seen more than once but under ten times. The chain joins TRBV15 to TRBJ2-7; D ambiguous. The CDR3 covers 13 residues. Trimming left V 1 base short and J 1 base short, with 5 bases between. The germline CDR1 and CDR2 sequences are LNHNV and YYDKDF (reference sequence). CDR3 protein: CATSRAQSYEQYF. Here the CDR3 DNA reads TGTGCCACCAGCAGAGCCCAGTCCTACGAGCAGTACTTC.

At least ten counts were recorded for this clonotype. The chain joins TRBV28 to TRBJ1-2; perhaps TRBD1 as D (5 bases). Germline V gene lookup returns CDR1 MDHEN and CDR2 SYDVKM. Trimming cost V 4 bases and J 8 bases, with 17 bases left between them. The CDR3 is 14 amino acids. CDR3 loop: CASSSRIGARGYTF. CDR3 coding DNA: TGTGCCAGCAGTTCACGTATTGGGGCTAGGGGCTACACCTTC.

This clonotype was picked up many times. The rearrangement uses TRBV7-9 and TRBJ2-1, with 10 bases lining up with TRBD2. Germline values: CDR1 SEHNR, CDR2 FQNEAQ (reference sequence). The CDR3 is 18 residues long. J was trimmed by 6 bases and V by 5 bases; bases with no gene match: 16. CDR3 residues: CASSRKKGTSGTLNEQFF. CDR3 nucleotide sequence: TGTGCCAGCAGCCGAAAAAAAGGAACTAGCGGGACGCTCAATGAGCAGTTCTTC.

Details on this clonotype: This could be a read error, since a much larger clone is one nucleotide away. This chain uses TRBV30 with TRBJ1-3, with TRBD1 matching over 8 bases. Germline assignment: CDR1 GTSNPN and CDR2 SVGIG (reference sequence). There are 15 residues in the CDR3. The chain's CDR3 is CARSTDRVPGNTIYF. DNA of the CDR3: TGTGCCCGGAGTACGGACAGGGTTCCTGGAAACACCATATATTTT.

The chain couples TRBV5-6 to TRBJ1-2; D unresolved. The germline gives CDR1 SGHDT, CDR2 YYEEEE. The CDR3 loop spans 15 amino acids. The V end was cut by 3 bases, the J end by 4 bases, with 16 bases between. The CDR3 DNA follows: TGTGCCAGCAGCTGGACGGGGATTAAAGGCTATGGCTACACCTTC. Its translation: CASSWTGIKGYGYTF.

This clonotype was observed many times. V usage is TRBV4-2 and J usage is TRBJ2-7, with D hard to call. This CDR3 has 14 amino acids. Germline V gene lookup returns CDR1 LGHNA and CDR2 YNFKEQ. V lost 0 bases to trimming and J lost 6 bases, with 12 bases between them. The CDR3 nucleotides are TGTGCCAGCAGCCAAGAGGCAGCCAGCGCCGAGCAGTACTTC. Translated, it gives CASSQEAASAEQYF.

The chain is built from TRBV19 and TRBJ1-1; 8 positions agree with TRBD1. The ends lost 4 bases at V and 5 bases at J; junction bases unmatched: 9. In germline, CDR1 is LNHDA, CDR2 SQIVND (reference sequence). This CDR3 is 15 amino acids long. In DNA form, the CDR3 reads TGTGCCAGTAGTAAGAGGGCAGGGGGCTCGACTGAAGCTTTCTTT. This sequence encodes CASSKRAGGSTEAFF.

V usage is TRBV5-1 and J usage is TRBJ2-7; tentatively, D is TRBD2 (5 bases). Germline CDR1 and CDR2: SGHRS and YFSETQ. The CDR3 has 14 residues. With 4 bases removed from V and 0 bases from J, the gap between germline ends came to 11 bases. The CDR3 reads CASSPDWSSYEQYF. As DNA, the CDR3 is TGCGCCAGCAGCCCGGACTGGAGCTCCTACGAGCAGTACTTC.

This chain uses TRBV5-1 with TRBJ2-1, with a tentative D call TRBD2 (5 bases). Germline CDR1 and CDR2: SGHRS and YFSETQ. Trimming stripped 7 bases from V and 0 bases from J, with 11 bases between. The CDR3 is 14 amino acids. In nucleotides, the CDR3 is TGCGCCAGCCGCCCGGGGAGCTCCTACAATGAGCAGTTCTTC. This encodes CASRPGSSYNEQFF. Drawing the rest from reference TRBV5-1 and TRBJ2-1, the complete variable domain is KAGVTQTPRYLIKTRGQQVTLSCSPISGHRSVSWYQQTPGQGLQFLFEYFSETQRNKGNFPGRFSGRQFSNSRSEMNVSTLELGDSALYLCASRPGSSYNEQFFGPGTRLTVL.

The sample holds many counts of this clonotype. This chain links TRBV28 with TRBJ2-5, with no clear D. The V end was cut by 5 bases, the J end by 7 bases, with 11 bases between. This CDR3 is 12 amino acids long. Germline V CDR1 and CDR2: MDHEN, SYDVKM. The CDR3 region has the DNA TGTGCCAGCAGTACGGACCCACGGACCCAGTACTTC. As protein: CASSTDPRTQYF. Based on the CDR3 plus reference TRBV28 and TRBJ2-5, the full variable domain is DVKVTQSSRYLVKRTGEKVFLECVQDMDHENMFWYRQDPGLGLRLIYFSYDVKMKEKGDIPEGYSVSREKKERFSLILESASTNQTSMYLCASSTDPRTQYFGPGTRLLVL.

This clonotype showed up just a few times. The chain has TRBV14 and TRBJ2-7, with D unresolved. Germline assignment: CDR1 SGHDN and CDR2 FVKESK. CDR3 length: 16 amino acids. The germline V and J ends were trimmed by 3 bases and 1 base, with 16 bases remaining between them. The CDR3, as DNA: TGTGCCAGCAGCCAGAAACTGGCTTTTCTTTCCTACGAGCAGTACTTC. Its protein is CASSQKLAFLSYEQYF.

In its sample, this clonotype was seen many times. The genes are TRBV28 and TRBJ2-7; perhaps TRBD1 as D (6 bases). Trimming cost V 2 bases and J 3 bases, with 20 bases left between them. The CDR3 runs 17 residues. Germline CDR1 MDHEN, CDR2 SYDVKM. The CDR3 nucleotides are TGTGCCAGCAGTTTAATTGGAAGAGGCAGGGGAGACTACGAGCAGTACTTC. It translates to CASSLIGRGRGDYEQYF.

At least ten counts were recorded for this clonotype. The chain links TRBV28 to TRBJ1-1, with TRBD1 as a possible D gene (6 bases). Germline CDR1 and CDR2: MDHEN and SYDVKM. This CDR3 is built from 16 residues. V lost 5 bases and J lost 4, with 20 bases in between. As DNA, the CDR3 is TGTGCCAGCAGTCCCCCCTGGGGGGCTGGAGGCACTGAAGCTTTCTTT. Its translation is CASSPPWGAGGTEAFF.